A selection of T cell receptor beta chains follows, all from one sample in a study of cytomegalovirus exposure and HLA in healthy donors. Sequencing was performed with immunoSEQ multiplex PCR; in TCRdb, only in-frame clones are kept and a portion is missing. The sample's table shows around 63,000 clones. Sequencing was performed on PBMCs. These receptor sequences come from a woman aged 25 to 39 in good health and CMV-seronegative. CDR3s include the opening cysteine and the closing phenylalanine or tryptophan. A D gene is named only where the DNA matches it firmly.

D gene	CDR3 length	V gene	J gene	CDR3 DNA	CDR3 protein
TRBD2	15	TRBV19	TRBJ2-3	TGTGCCAGTAGTATAATTAGCGGGGGCACAGATACGCAGTATTTT	CASSIISGGTDTQYF
NA	14	TRBV7-8	TRBJ2-7	TGTGCCAGCAGCTTAAACAGGGAATCCTACGAGCAGTACTTC	CASSLNRESYEQYF
TRBD2	15	TRBV28	TRBJ2-1	TGTGCCAGTTTTTCCTCCGGGACTAGTGAGGAGGAGCAGTTCTTC	CASFSSGTSEEEQFF
NA	14	TRBV7-6	TRBJ2-1	TGTGCCAGCAGCTTAGGAGGCTCCTACAATGAGCAGTTCTTC	CASSLGGSYNEQFF
NA	12	TRBV6-5	TRBJ2-7	TGTGCCAGCAGTCTCCCCCCCTCCGAGCAGTACTTC	CASSLPPSEQYF
TRBD1	16	TRBV4-3	TRBJ2-1	TGCGCCAGCAGCCAAGAAAACAGGGGTGGGGACAATGAGCAGTTCTTC	CASSQENRGGDNEQFF
NA	15	TRBV6-6	TRBJ2-3	TGTGCCAGCAGTTACCGGCAGGGTAGCACAGATACGCAGTATTTT	CASSYRQGSTDTQYF
TRBD1	15	TRBV2	TRBJ2-7	TGTGCCAGCAGTTCCCCTCCGACAGGGTTAAGCGAGCAGTACTTC	CASSSPPTGLSEQYF
NA	14	TRBV2	TRBJ1-5	TGTGCCAGCAGGACGGGGATCGGGCGTCAGCCCCAGCATTTT	CASRTGIGRQPQHF
NA	15	TRBV10-2	TRBJ1-5	TGCGCCAGCAGTGGGGGGCCAGGGGCTAATCAGCCCCAGCATTTT	CASSGGPGANQPQHF
NA	15	TRBV7-9	TRBJ2-5	TGTGCCAGCAGCTTAGGAGTCCCGGTTCAAGAGACCCAGTACTTC	CASSLGVPVQETQYF
NA	17	TRBV10-3	TRBJ1-3	TGTGCCATCAGTGCATCAAGTGGGAGGGGCTCTGGAAACACCATATATTTT	CAISASSGRGSGNTIYF
NA	11	TRBV28	TRBJ2-4	TGTGCCAGCAGTTTAGATGTCCTACAGTACTTC	CASSLDVLQYF
TRBD1	12	TRBV6-5	TRBJ2-1	TGTGCCAGCAGTTCCGGGACAGGGGGCCCGTTCTTC	CASSSGTGGPFF
NA	11	TRBV27	TRBJ2-7	TGTGCCAGCAGTTCATCCTACGAGCAGTACTTC	CASSSSYEQYF
TRBD1	16	TRBV9	TRBJ2-1	TGTGCCAGCAGCACCTGGGACAGGGTAGCCTACAATGAGCAGTTCTTC	CASSTWDRVAYNEQFF
TRBD2	15	TRBV5-1	TRBJ2-1	TGCGCCAGCAGCCCCCTAGCGGGATCCATCAATGAGCAGTTCTTC	CASSPLAGSINEQFF
TRBD1	16	TRBV30	TRBJ1-1	TGTGCCTGGAGCAGGGGGACGGCGAATATGAACACTGAAGCTTTCTTT	CAWSRGTANMNTEAFF
NA	17	TRBV7-2	TRBJ2-1	TGTGCCAGCAGCACTAAGAGCTTTAGCGACTCCGACAATGAGCAGTTCTTC	CASSTKSFSDSDNEQFF
TRBD1	15	TRBV30	TRBJ2-5	TGTGCCTGGAATGTCGGGACAGGGGGCTTGGAGACCCAGTACTTC	CAWNVGTGGLETQYF
NA	15	TRBV14	TRBJ2-5	TGTGCCAGCAGCCAAGGAGTGGGTCGGGTAGAGACCCAGTACTTC	CASSQGVGRVETQYF
TRBD1	16	TRBV29-1	TRBJ1-4	TGCAGCGTTGTGTTCGACAGGGCAACAACTAATGAAAAACTGTTTTTT	CSVVFDRATTNEKLFF
NA	11	TRBV19	TRBJ2-5	TGTGCCAGTAGTATGGAGGAGACCCAGTACTTC	CASSMEETQYF
TRBD1	16	TRBV28	TRBJ2-1	TGTGCCAGCAGCCCTGCCCACCGGACAGGGGTCGATGAGCAGTTCTTC	CASSPAHRTGVDEQFF
TRBD1	14	TRBV10-2	TRBJ1-5	TGCGCCAGCAGTAGAGGGACAGGGAGTCAGCCCCAGCATTTT	CASSRGTGSQPQHF
NA	13	TRBV2	TRBJ1-4	TGTGCCAGCGAATCCACAATAGCTGAAAAACTGTTTTTT	CASESTIAEKLFF
NA	16	TRBV5-6	TRBJ1-2	TGTGCCAGCAAGGGGCCCACGTTTACAGGGAACTATGGCTACACCTTC	CASKGPTFTGNYGYTF
NA	13	TRBV30	TRBJ1-1	TGTGCCTGGAGTGGGGGACTACTTACTGAAGCTTTCTTT	CAWSGGLLTEAFF
TRBD2	14	TRBV5-4	TRBJ2-3	TGTGCCAGCAGCTTGGAACTAGCGGGAGCTCCGCAGTATTTT	CASSLELAGAPQYF
NA	13	TRBV7-2	TRBJ2-2	TGTGCCAGCAGCTTTCGTCTCACCGGGGAGCTGTTTTTT	CASSFRLTGELFF
TRBD2	13	TRBV11-2	TRBJ2-1	TGTGCCAGCAGCCTTAGCGGGAGGGTTGAGCAGTTCTTC	CASSLSGRVEQFF
NA	15	TRBV5-1	TRBJ2-2	TGCGCCAGCAGCTTGCCGCAGGGGAATGGCGGGGAGCTGTTTTTT	CASSLPQGNGGELFF
NA	13	TRBV18	TRBJ2-3	TGTGCCAGCTCACCGGGTGGAGACGATACGCAGTATTTT	CASSPGGDDTQYF
NA	13	TRBV5-1	TRBJ1-2	TGCGCCAGCAGCTTTGAGGGAAGCGGTGGCTACACCTTC	CASSFEGSGGYTF
NA	15	TRBV7-3	TRBJ2-7	TGTGCCAGCAGCTTAAGGGCAGGAAGGCCCTACGAGCAGTACTTC	CASSLRAGRPYEQYF
NA	17	TRBV4-2	TRBJ1-5	TGTGCCAGCAGCCAAGTTGGGCAGGGTCAAGGAGATCAGCCCCAGCATTTT	CASSQVGQGQGDQPQHF
TRBD1	14	TRBV9	TRBJ2-5	TGTGCCAGCAGCGGCGGACAGGGGAGAGAGACCCAGTACTTC	CASSGGQGRETQYF
TRBD2	16	TRBV18	TRBJ2-5	TGTGCCAGCTCACCGGGGACTAGCGGGAGGCTGGAGACCCAGTACTTC	CASSPGTSGRLETQYF
TRBD2	12	TRBV28	TRBJ2-7	TGTGCCAGCAGTTCCGGGGGGTACGAGCAGTACTTC	CASSSGGYEQYF
TRBD1	18	TRBV27	TRBJ1-3	TGTGCCAGCAGTTCCGGGACAGGGGGCTGGAGCTCTGGAAACACCATATATTTT	CASSSGTGGWSSGNTIYF
TRBD1	19	TRBV6-1	TRBJ1-2	TGTGCCAGCAGTGGTGATTTGCCGTGGGCAGGGGGTTATAACTATGGCTACACCTTC	CASSGDLPWAGGYNYGYTF
TRBD2	14	TRBV7-9	TRBJ2-7	TGTGCCAGCAGCTTAGGACTAGCGGGAGGTGAGCAGTACTTC	CASSLGLAGGEQYF
NA	13	TRBV5-1	TRBJ2-7	TGCGCCAGCAGCTTGGACAATTCCTACGAGCAGTACTTC	CASSLDNSYEQYF
TRBD1	16	TRBV5-1	TRBJ2-6	TGCGCCAGCAGCTGGACAGGGCCATCTGGGGCCAACGTCCTGACTTTC	CASSWTGPSGANVLTF
NA	15	TRBV4-1	TRBJ1-5	TGCGCCAGCAGCCAAGCAGGGCTGAGCAATCAGCCCCAGCATTTT	CASSQAGLSNQPQHF
TRBD2	15	TRBV9	TRBJ2-1	TGTGCCAGCAGCTCCCGGGTAGCGGGGTACAATGAGCAGTTCTTC	CASSSRVAGYNEQFF
NA	12	TRBV5-4	TRBJ2-7	TGTGCCAGCAGCTTGGACTTCTTTGAGCAGTACTTC	CASSLDFFEQYF
NA	13	TRBV11-2	TRBJ1-4	TGTGCCAGTGCCAGGGAAGTGAATGAAAAACTGTTTTTT	CASAREVNEKLFF
NA	14	TRBV4-1	TRBJ1-5	TGCGCCAGCAGCCAGACCGTCCCGGGGCAGCCCCAGCATTTT	CASSQTVPGQPQHF
TRBD2	15	TRBV7-6	TRBJ2-7	TGTGCCAGCAGCTTAGCCCAGCGGGAGCAGGGCGAGCAGTACTTC	CASSLAQREQGEQYF